This TCR beta chain was identified in a study of molecular identifiers for immune sequencing clone quantification. The overall study: Five portions were made in replicates from RNA of 20,000 or 100,000 naive CD8 cells, and four underwent sequencing.

Overall study results and limits: Spiked Jurkat TCR RNA equivalent to one cell reportedly surfaced among about 1 million naive cells. Over 97% of CMV-specific effector molecules, but under 1% of naive ones, were in clones above 20 copies.

From the PCR reads, TCRdb called clonotypes with MiXCR, one entry per CDR3 protein. The sample records 300,000 to 350,000 distinct CDR3 sequences, about 22% being singletons. Germline assignment: CDR1 SGHVS and CDR2 FNYEAQ. The trim removed 5 bases at V and 7 bases at J, leaving 14 bases unmatched. CDR3 length equals 16 residues. This clonotype was found many times. The antigen remains undetermined. Source material: naive CD8+ T cells from blood, with Jurkat cell RNA spiked in. This sample's subset: FACS-sorted CD8+CD4-CCR7+CD45RA+ naive T cells. This chain connects TRBV7-6 to TRBJ2-3, with TRBD1 identical over 8 bases. The sequence derives from a human donor in good health. Some libraries in this study had Jurkat cell RNA spiked in. CDR3 region: CASSPNPGTGRNTQYF. DNA for the CDR3: TGTGCCAGCAGCCCCAACCCCGGGACAGGCCGAAATACGCAGTATTTT. The full variable domain, with the rest looked up from reference TRBV7-6 and TRBJ2-3, is GAGVSQSPRYKVTKRGQDVALRCDPISGHVSLYWYRQALGQGPEFLTYFNYEAQQDKSGLPNDRFSAERPEGSISTLTIQRTEQRDSAMYRCASSPNPGTGRNTQYFGPGTRLTVL.